This TCR beta chain was sequenced in a study of blood T cell repertoires in COVID-19. Study context: The origin of the acute and convalescent COVID-19 samples was the United States, Italy and Spain.

The data were produced by immunoSEQ multiplex PCR, yet TCRdb's version contains in-frame clones alone and is incomplete. The sample carries more than 200,000 clones, approximately 89% recorded once. The CDR3 is made up of 17 amino acids. Germline V CDR1 and CDR2: SQVTM, ANQGSEA. Between the trimmed V and J ends, which lost 4 bases and 0 bases, there was a span of 21 bases. Sequencing was done on a sample of peripheral blood. The sequence was obtained from a woman aged 30 to 39 with COVID-19, enrolled during active disease. The chain joins TRBV29-1 to TRBJ1-1; D uncertain. This CDR3 reads CSVVNSLSSNMNTEAFF. The CDR3, as DNA: TGCAGCGTTGTAAACAGCCTTTCTTCTAACATGAACACTGAAGCTTTCTTT. The full variable domain, in which reference TRBV29-1 and TRBJ1-1 provide the parts outside the CDR3, is SAVISQKPSRDICQRGTSLTIQCQVDSQVTMMFWYRQQPGQSLTLIATANQGSEATYESGFVIDKFPISRPNLTFSTLTVSNMSPEDSSIYLCSVVNSLSSNMNTEAFFGQGTRLTVV.